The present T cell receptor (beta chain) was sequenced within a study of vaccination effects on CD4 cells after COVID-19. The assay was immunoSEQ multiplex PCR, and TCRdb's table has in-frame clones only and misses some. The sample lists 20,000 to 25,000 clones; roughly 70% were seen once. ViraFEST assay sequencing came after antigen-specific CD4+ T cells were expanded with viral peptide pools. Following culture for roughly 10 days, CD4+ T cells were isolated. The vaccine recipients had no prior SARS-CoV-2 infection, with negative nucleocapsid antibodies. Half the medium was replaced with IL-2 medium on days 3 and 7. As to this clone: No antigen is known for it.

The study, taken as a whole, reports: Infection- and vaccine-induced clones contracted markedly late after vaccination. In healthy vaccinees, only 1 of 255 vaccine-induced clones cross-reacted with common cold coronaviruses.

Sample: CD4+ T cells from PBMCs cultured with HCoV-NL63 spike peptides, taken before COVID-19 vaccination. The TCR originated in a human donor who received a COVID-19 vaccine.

The CDR3 nucleotides are TGTGCCAGCAGCTCTGGACAGGGGTGGCAGCCCCAGCATTTT. It specifies CASSSGQGWQPQHF. The chain couples TRBV9 to TRBJ1-5, with 9 nucleotides matching TRBD1. Germline assignment: CDR1 SGDLS and CDR2 YYNGEE. With V trimmed by 4 bases and J by 7 bases, 6 bases remained unmatched. The CDR3 is 14 amino acids.